The 25 T cell receptor beta chains given below trace back to one sample, sequenced in a study of PD-1 blockade in classical Hodgkin lymphoma. Repertoires were generated with immunoSEQ multiplex PCR, while TCRdb's copy carries only in-frame clones and drops some. The data show roughly 40,000 clones, 60% to 85% seen once. Patients all relapsed after autologous stem cell transplantation, and there was variation in brentuximab vedotin exposure. Sequencing used peripheral blood mononuclear cells (PBMCs), obtained at baseline. These receptor sequences come from a human donor with classical Hodgkin lymphoma.

This clone was observed once. The V and J genes are TRBV7-9 and TRBJ2-1; a possible D gene is TRBD1 (6 bases). The V and J ends lost 2 bases and 5 bases respectively, with 13 bases between them. CDR1 and CDR2 (germline): SEHNR, FQNEAQ (reference sequence). This CDR3 has 15 amino acids. In nucleotides, the CDR3 is TGTGCCAGCAGCTTACAGGGGAATCAGCACAATGAGCAGTTCTTC. It codes for CASSLQGNQHNEQFF.

The CDR3 DNA reads as TGCGCCAGCAGCCAAGAGGTACAGCGGGAGGTCACAGATACGCAGTATTTT. It codes for CASSQEVQREVTDTQYF. V gene TRBV4-3 combines with J gene TRBJ2-3; TRBD2 matches 9 bases. From germline, CDR1 is LGHNA and CDR2 YSLEER. This CDR3 has 17 amino acids. J was trimmed by 2 bases and V by 0 bases; bases with no gene match: 6.

The V call is TRBV25-1, the J call TRBJ1-1; 7 bases line up with TRBD1. The CDR3 contains 15 residues. Germline values: CDR1 MGHDK, CDR2 SYGVNS. V was pared by 4 bases and J by 2 bases, with 7 bases of the junction left unmatched. CDR3 sequence reads: CASSGPTGKNTEAFF. The CDR3 DNA is TGTGCCAGCAGTGGGCCGACAGGGAAAAACACTGAAGCTTTCTTT.

The rearrangement links TRBV5-1 to TRBJ1-4; TRBD1 matches at 8 bases. V lost 2 bases, J lost 2 bases, and 5 bases stayed unmatched. In germline, CDR1 is SGHRS, CDR2 YFSETQ. The CDR3 length is 16 residues. DNA for the CDR3: TGCGCCAGCAGCTTTCAGGGGGCAGGCACTAATGAAAAACTGTTTTTT. This sequence encodes CASSFQGAGTNEKLFF.

CDR3 loop: CASSQANLGASSYNEQFF. In DNA form, the CDR3 reads TGCGCCAGCAGCCAAGCAAATCTGGGGGCGAGCTCCTACAATGAGCAGTTCTTC. The J gene is TRBJ2-1, the V gene TRBV4-1; tentatively, D is TRBD1 (6 bases). The CDR3 sequence is 18 residues long. Between the trimmed V and J ends, which lost 1 base and 0 bases, there was a span of 16 bases. CDR1 and CDR2 from the germline V gene are MGHRA and YSYEKL.

J is TRBJ1-1 and V is TRBV9, with D perhaps matching TRBD1 (6 bases). This CDR3 contains 14 residues. V gave up 0 bases and J gave up 2 bases, with 8 bases separating them. Looked up from germline, CDR1 is SGDLS and CDR2 is YYNGEE. Written as DNA, the CDR3 is TGTGCCAGCAGCGTAGCGACAGGAAACACTGAAGCTTTCTTT. Translated, it gives CASSVATGNTEAFF.

The rearrangement joins TRBV28 to TRBJ2-1; D is unclear. Trimming took 3 bases from V and 8 from J, leaving 5 bases between them. CDR3 length equals 11 residues. Germline-derived CDR1 and CDR2 are MDHEN and SYDVKM. Here the CDR3 DNA reads TGTGCCAGCAGTTTTCTTCATGAGCAGTTCTTC. It translates to CASSFLHEQFF.

This chain uses TRBV29-1 with TRBJ1-2; TRBD1 might be the D (5 bases). V gave up 8 bases and J gave up 1 base, with 14 bases separating them. This CDR3 has 13 residues. Germline values: CDR1 SQVTM, CDR2 ANQGSEA. CDR3 sequence: CSFRQSLNYGYTF. The DNA for the CDR3 is TGCAGCTTCCGACAGTCCCTTAACTATGGCTACACCTTC.

The chain couples TRBV29-1 to TRBJ2-7; the D gene could be TRBD1 or TRBD2 (5 bases each). The germline V and J ends were trimmed by 3 bases and 1 base, with 10 bases remaining between them. Germline values: CDR1 SQVTM, CDR2 ANQGSEA. The CDR3 spans 13 residues. The CDR3 DNA reads TGCAGCGTTGATTGGGACGGGTCCTACGAGCAGTACTTC. Protein product: CSVDWDGSYEQYF.

The sample holds one count of this clone. This sample includes further DNA sequences coding for the same CDR3. V and J are TRBV7-6 and TRBJ2-7; D call uncertain. Germline V CDR1 and CDR2: SGHVS, FNYEAQ. The CDR3 has 13 residues. The germline V and J ends were trimmed by 3 bases and 0 bases, with 6 bases remaining between them. The CDR3 loop reads CASSLTSSYEQYF. The CDR3 nucleotides read TGTGCCAGCAGCTTGACGAGCTCCTACGAGCAGTACTTC.

The chain joins TRBV29-1 to TRBJ1-1; no firm D call. Germline-derived CDR1 and CDR2 are SQVTM and ANQGSEA. The length of the CDR3 is 11 residues. V lost 7 bases and J lost 1, with 7 bases in between. CDR3 sequence reads: CSASRNTEAFF. The CDR3 region has the DNA TGCAGCGCATCGAGGAACACTGAAGCTTTCTTT.

The chain carries TRBV16 and TRBJ2-5; D gene uncertain. The CDR3 sequence is 13 residues long. V was trimmed by 2 bases and J by 4 bases, leaving 8 bases between them. From germline, CDR1 is KGHSY and CDR2 FQNENV. CDR3 nucleotides: TGTGCCAGCAGCCAAATGACGGGAGAGACCCAGTACTTC. The encoded protein is CASSQMTGETQYF.

The table lists this clone with a few counts. V is TRBV2 and J is TRBJ1-1; no clear D. The V gene lost 9 bases and the J gene lost 0 bases, with 23 bases spanning the gap. The CDR3 length is 17 residues. Germline V gives CDR1 SNHLY, CDR2 FYNNEI. DNA for the CDR3: TGTGCCAGACCGGGGAGGGCCGGAAGTTACATGAACACTGAAGCTTTCTTT. Its protein product is CARPGRAGSYMNTEAFF.

The J gene is TRBJ2-2, the V gene TRBV6-5; the D is unclear. V was cut by 6 bases and J by 5 bases, with 10 bases left in between. The CDR3 length is 13 residues. CDR1 and CDR2 (germline): MNHEY, SVGAGI. The CDR3 sequence: CASSLILTGELFF. CDR3 bases: TGTGCCAGCAGCTTGATCTTAACCGGGGAGCTGTTTTTT.

The gene calls are TRBV4-1 and TRBJ1-1, with D unclear. This CDR3 region has 11 residues. CDR1 MGHRA and CDR2 YSYEKL come from the germline V gene. V was shortened by 5 bases and J by 2 bases, with 3 bases between the two germline ends. The CDR3 DNA is TGCGCCAGCAGCGACAACACTGAAGCTTTCTTT. Translating it yields CASSDNTEAFF.

This chain joins TRBV2 and TRBJ1-5, with D perhaps matching TRBD1 (5 bases). The V end was cut by 7 bases, the J end by 2 bases, with 9 bases between. The CDR3 is made up of 13 amino acids. Germline CDR1 reads SNHLY; CDR2 reads FYNNEI. The CDR3: CASMLGRNQPQHF. The DNA of the CDR3 is TGTGCCAGCATGTTGGGGCGCAATCAGCCCCAGCATTTT. The variable domain in full, with the rest retrieved from reference TRBV2 and TRBJ1-5, is EPEVTQTPSHQVTQMGQEVILRCVPISNHLYFYWYRQILGQKVEFLVSFYNNEISEKSEIFDDQFSVERPDGSNFTLKIRSTKLEDSAMYFCASMLGRNQPQHFGDGTRLSIL.

The chain links TRBV19 to TRBJ2-7; D uncertain. The V and J ends lost 5 bases and 2 bases respectively, with 13 bases between them. Per germline, CDR1 LNHDA and CDR2 SQIVND (reference sequence). The CDR3 runs to 14 residues. The CDR3 loop is CASSLEVGTYEQYF. Here the CDR3 DNA reads TGTGCCAGTAGTCTTGAGGTAGGCACCTACGAGCAGTACTTC.

About this clone itself: At one boundary the junction diverges from the germline segment, which might be a read error. This sequence joins TRBV5-6 and TRBJ1-1; D is unresolved. Germline-derived CDR1 and CDR2 are SGHDT and YYEEEE. This CDR3 is built from 12 residues. CDR3 loop: CASSLVKTEAFF. The CDR3 DNA reads TGTGCCAGCAGCTTGGTGAAGACTGAAGCTTTCTTT. The whole variable domain, remainder taken from reference TRBV5-6 and TRBJ1-1, is DAGVTQSPTHLIKTRGQQVTLRCSPKSGHDTVSWYQQALGQGPQFIFQYYEEEERQRGNFPDRFSGHQFPNYSSELNVNALLLGDSALYLCASSLVKTEAFFGQGTRLTVV.

This clone has a handful of counts. The CDR3: CASSLARAVNTGELFF. CDR3 nucleotides: TGTGCCAGCAGCTTAGCGAGGGCAGTTAACACCGGGGAGCTGTTTTTT. V usage is TRBV7-6 and J usage is TRBJ2-2; possibly TRBD2 for D (5 bases). This CDR3 comprises 16 residues. Germline V gives CDR1 SGHVS, CDR2 FNYEAQ. V lost 0 bases and J lost 2, with 10 bases in between.

The sample holds a few counts of this clone. The DNA is omitted, as the CDR3 cannot be located on it reliably, and the CDR3 follows TCRdb's listing. V usage is TRBV6-5 and J usage is TRBJ2-1; TRBD2, as called in the table, went unchecked against the DNA. The germline V gene has CDR1 MNHEY and CDR2 SVGAGI. Counting both end residues, the CDR3 totals 13 amino acids. CDR3 sequence reads: CASSSSEVGEQFF.

The J gene is TRBJ2-7, the V gene TRBV2, with D possibly TRBD2 on 5 matching bases. Per germline, CDR1 SNHLY and CDR2 FYNNEI. With 4 bases removed from V and 5 bases from J, the gap between germline ends came to 12 bases. This CDR3 is built from 13 residues. CDR3 in amino acids: CASSAEGSDEQYF. CDR3 DNA: TGTGCCAGCAGTGCTGAGGGTTCGGACGAGCAGTACTTC.

The CDR3 region has the DNA TGTGCCAGCACGGAGGGAAATACGCAGTATTTT. This sequence encodes CASTEGNTQYF. V and J are TRBV27 and TRBJ2-3; possibly TRBD2 for D (6 bases). Deletions cut 7 bases from V and 7 bases from J, with 9 bases between. CDR1 MNHEY and CDR2 SMNVEV come from the germline V gene (reference sequence). The CDR3 sequence is 11 residues long.

The chain uses TRBV5-8 and TRBJ1-2; TRBD1 is a possible D gene (6 bases). The CDR3 runs to 15 residues. The germline V and J ends were trimmed by 2 bases and 4 bases, with 15 bases remaining between them. Germline assignment: CDR1 SGHTS and CDR2 YDEGEE. The CDR3 nucleotides read TGTGCCAGCAGCTTTTCAGGGGCGACGCCCTATGGCTACACCTTC. It is translated as CASSFSGATPYGYTF. Combining the CDR3 with reference TRBV5-8 and TRBJ1-2 gives the whole variable domain EAGVTQSPTHLIKTRGQQATLRCSPISGHTSVYWYQQALGLGLQFLLWYDEGEERNRGNFPPRFSGRQFPNYSSELNVNALELEDSALYLCASSFSGATPYGYTFGSGTRLTVV.

V is TRBV9 and J is TRBJ2-7, with TRBD1 as a possible D gene (6 bases). This CDR3 is 17 amino acids long. CDR1 is SGDLS and CDR2 is YYNGEE in the germline V gene. V gave up 0 bases and J gave up 0 bases, with 16 bases separating them. The CDR3 spells CASSVAPRTTGSYEQYF. The CDR3 DNA reads as TGTGCCAGCAGCGTAGCCCCCCGGACGACAGGCTCCTACGAGCAGTACTTC. The complete variable domain, with remaining parts taken from reference TRBV9 and TRBJ2-7, reads DSGVTQTPKHLITATGQRVTLRCSPRSGDLSVYWYQQSLDQGLQFLIQYYNGEERAKGNILERFSAQQFPDLHSELNLSSLELGDSALYFCASSVAPRTTGSYEQYFGPGTRLTVT.

This clone was observed a handful of times. The V and J genes are TRBV7-8 and TRBJ2-1; D remains unclear. V was trimmed by 5 bases and J by 10 bases, leaving 18 bases between them. Germline V gene lookup returns CDR1 SGHVS and CDR2 FQNEAQ. CDR3 length equals 14 residues. In DNA form, the CDR3 reads TGTGCCAGCAGCCCCTCGCCATCAGGTGGCGAGCAGTTCTTC. Translation gives CASSPSPSGGEQFF.